This T cell receptor (beta chain) was profiled in a study of shared clonotypes between healthy human individuals (dated by TCRdb to the early 2020s). Describing the broader study: A few men and two women, aged 18 to 49 years, made up the cohort. Blood TCR repertoires of roughly five healthy adults were deeply sequenced to estimate repertoire size and the extent of clonotype sharing between individuals. Per donor, three plates each were used for CD4 naive and CD4 memory, two for CD8 naive, and one for CD8 memory. Per donor, leukapheresis produced somewhere between about 0.94 and 9 billion PBMCs. To increase sequencing depth and limit assay-specific biases, TCR repertoire library preparation and sequencing were carried out by different laboratories using diverse techniques. Here is what the overall study found, with its caveats: The small number of donors limited the genetic and exposure-history diversity represented. Sharing across a few donors was observed for roughly 5% of naive CD4, less than 4% of naive CD8, 2.3% of memory CD4, and roughly 0.4% of memory CD8 clonotypes. Naive subsets generally had larger estimated clonotype richness than memory subsets did. Based on pairwise subsampling, the degree of clonotype sharing among donors was expected to be affected by sequencing depth. Rarefaction of sorted-subset datasets indicated incomplete sequencing despite the large sequencing depth. Compared with non-shared clonotypes, clonotypes shared by all four sorted-subset donors had higher generation probabilities. Only blood was sampled, and tissue TCR repertoires likely differ from those in blood.

As to this clone: What antigen it recognizes has not been identified. Base quality data are lacking; no much larger clone is found one base away.

TCR CDR3 regions were amplified from genomic DNA by multiplex PCR using the deep immunoSEQ assay. For each cell subset, the extracted genomic DNA was distributed evenly across all wells of several immunoSEQ 96-well plates, and each plate served as one replicate. Each replicate PCR for sorted subsets received roughly 0.2 ug genomic DNA, equal to roughly 33,000 T cell genomes. The purified libraries were quantified using a Qubit 3.0 fluorometer, sized with a Bioanalyzer 2100, and then quantified again using the KAPA Library Quantification kit. Every immunoSEQ 96-well plate was sequenced on a separate single-read 150-cycle Illumina NextSeq 550 flow cell. For the original study's pipeline: Because only junctional sequences without quality scores were contained in the immunoSEQ output, filtering matching that applied to full-length reads could not be performed. To assign V/J genes and CDR3, sequences were annotated using PyIR, a Python wrapper for IgBLAST v1.9, with IMGT germline references. Reads with weak V/J assignments (E-value above 1e-6), missing CDR3, stop codons, out-of-frame junctions, or ambiguous translated residues were removed. V3J clonotypes were defined by identical inferred V gene, J gene, and CDR3 amino acid sequence. Percentage overlap between repertoires was computed as shared unique clonotypes divided by the size of the smaller repertoire. RTK rarefaction, the Chao1 estimator, and Recon v2.1 estimates of unobserved clonotypes were used to assess repertoire richness. Generation probabilities for all TCRbeta clonotypes obtained by the gDNA method from a handful of donors were computed using OLGA. This immuneACCESS table, as held by TCRdb, lists in-frame sequences with V and J called but not all clones. Of the missing ones, under half trace to an unresolved V gene in checked studies; the others have no known cause. V and J calls plus clone size are reproduced from that table; the DNA served to infer D and trimming. The sample data list roughly 2,000,000 clones, and less than 95% of these were observed just once. The top ten hold around 1% of the sample.

CD8 naive samples were CD45RO-negative cells positively selected for CCR7, giving a CD45RA+CCR7+ population that excluded TemRA cells. Donors were healthy HIV-negative adults with no recently reported acute infections or vaccinations. Every donor was a Caucasian adult living in Nashville, Tennessee, USA. Blood was collected by leukapheresis, and PBMCs were isolated by Ficoll-Histopaque density gradient centrifugation and then cryopreserved in liquid nitrogen vapor phase. Purity and quantity of every magnetically sorted T cell population were checked by analytical flow cytometry. Each sorted fraction had its genomic DNA isolated and then quantified by UV absorbance on a Nanodrop 2000c. Cut back by 2 bases and 5 bases, the V and J ends lie 10 bases apart. The CDR3 goes from the cysteine to the phenylalanine over 13 residues. Of the read, only the CDR3 DNA is kept; its 39 bases are in frame from base 1. The germline V gene encodes CDR1 MNHNY and CDR2 SVGAGI (reference sequence).

Source material: naive CD8+ T cells sorted from blood. The cell subset or site label of this sample denotes: CD45RA+CCR7+. The chain links TRBV6-6 with TRBJ2-7, with a tentative D gene TRBD1 over 5 matching bases. The TCR comes from a young man in good health. The encoded CDR3 is CASSYPTEHEQYF. The DNA sequence reads TGTGCCAGCAGTTACCCGACAGAGCACGAGCAGTACTTC.